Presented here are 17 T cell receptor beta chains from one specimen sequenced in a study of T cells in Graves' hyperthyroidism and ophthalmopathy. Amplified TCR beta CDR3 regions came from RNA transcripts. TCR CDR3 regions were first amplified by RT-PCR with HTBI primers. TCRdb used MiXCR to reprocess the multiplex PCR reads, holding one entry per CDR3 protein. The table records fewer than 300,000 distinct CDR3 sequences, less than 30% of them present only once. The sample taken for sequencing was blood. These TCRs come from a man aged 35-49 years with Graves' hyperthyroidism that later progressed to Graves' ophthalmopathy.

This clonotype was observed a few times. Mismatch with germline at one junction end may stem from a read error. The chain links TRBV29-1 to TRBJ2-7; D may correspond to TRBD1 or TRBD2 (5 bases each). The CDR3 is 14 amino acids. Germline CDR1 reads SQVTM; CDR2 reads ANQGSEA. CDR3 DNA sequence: TGCAGCGTTGGGGACCCGACGGTCTCCCACGAGCAGTACTTC. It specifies CSVGDPTVSHEQYF.

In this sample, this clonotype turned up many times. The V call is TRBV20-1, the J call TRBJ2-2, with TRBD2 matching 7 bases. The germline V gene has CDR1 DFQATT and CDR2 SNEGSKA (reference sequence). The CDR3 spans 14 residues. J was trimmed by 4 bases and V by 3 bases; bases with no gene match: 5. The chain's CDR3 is CSARGGKTTGELFF. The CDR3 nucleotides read TGCAGTGCTAGGGGGGGGAAGACCACCGGGGAGCTGTTTTTT.

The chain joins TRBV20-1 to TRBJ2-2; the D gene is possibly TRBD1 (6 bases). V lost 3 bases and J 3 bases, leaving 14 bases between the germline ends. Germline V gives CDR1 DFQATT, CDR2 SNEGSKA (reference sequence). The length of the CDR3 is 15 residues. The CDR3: CSASAPGVYTGELFF. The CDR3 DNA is TGCAGTGCTAGTGCGCCAGGGGTATACACCGGGGAGCTGTTTTTT.

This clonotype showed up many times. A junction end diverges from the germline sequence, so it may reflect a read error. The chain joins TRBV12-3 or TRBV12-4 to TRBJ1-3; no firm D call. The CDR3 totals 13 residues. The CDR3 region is CAGSQNSGNTIYF. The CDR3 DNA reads TGTGCCGGCAGTCAAAACTCTGGAAACACCATATATTTT.

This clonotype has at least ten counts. The CDR3 DNA sequence: TGCGCCAGCAGCGAGGAGACAGCCTCCACTGAAGCTTTCTTT. Translated: CASSEETASTEAFF. The chain couples TRBV5-1 to TRBJ1-1; a weak D match, TRBD1 (5 bases). Germline-derived CDR1 and CDR2 are SGHRS and YFSETQ. The V and J ends lost 4 bases and 4 bases respectively, with 14 bases between them. This CDR3 contains 14 residues.

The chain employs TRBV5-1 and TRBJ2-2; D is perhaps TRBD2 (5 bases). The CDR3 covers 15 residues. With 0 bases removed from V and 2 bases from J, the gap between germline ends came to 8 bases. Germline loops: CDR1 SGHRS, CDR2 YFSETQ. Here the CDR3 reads CASSLGRENTGELFF. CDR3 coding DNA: TGCGCCAGCAGCTTGGGACGGGAAAACACCGGGGAGCTGTTTTTT.

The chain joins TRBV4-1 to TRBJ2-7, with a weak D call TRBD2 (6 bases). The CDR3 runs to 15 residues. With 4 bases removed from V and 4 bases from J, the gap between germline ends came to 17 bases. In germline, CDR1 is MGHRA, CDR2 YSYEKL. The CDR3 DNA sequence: TGCGCCAGCAGCCGCCCCACCTCGGAGGGGTACGAGCAGTACTTC. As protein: CASSRPTSEGYEQYF.

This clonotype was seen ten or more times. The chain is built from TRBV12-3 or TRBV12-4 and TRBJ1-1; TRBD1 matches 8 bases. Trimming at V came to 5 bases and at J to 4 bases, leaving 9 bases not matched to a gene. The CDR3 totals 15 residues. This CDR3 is CASSPGQGGGTEAFF. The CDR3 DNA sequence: TGTGCCAGCAGTCCCGGACAGGGCGGTGGCACTGAAGCTTTCTTT.

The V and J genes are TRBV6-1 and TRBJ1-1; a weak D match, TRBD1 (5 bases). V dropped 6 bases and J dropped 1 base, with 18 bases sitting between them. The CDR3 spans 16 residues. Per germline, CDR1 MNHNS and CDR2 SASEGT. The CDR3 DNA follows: TGTGCCAGCAGCCAAGGGCTGGGGCGGCGGAACACTGAAGCTTTCTTT. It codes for CASSQGLGRRNTEAFF.

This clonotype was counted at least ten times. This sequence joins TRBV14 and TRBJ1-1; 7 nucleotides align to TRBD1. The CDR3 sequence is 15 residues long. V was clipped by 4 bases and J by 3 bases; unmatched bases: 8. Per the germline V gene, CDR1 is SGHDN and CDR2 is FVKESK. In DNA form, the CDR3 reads TGTGCCAGCAGCCCCACCGAGGGGGCGCACACTGAAGCTTTCTTT. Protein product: CASSPTEGAHTEAFF.

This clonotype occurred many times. For the CDR3, the DNA is TGTGCCAGTAGTCTGGACAGGGATAGCAATCAGCCCCAGCATTTT. Translation gives CASSLDRDSNQPQHF. The rearrangement joins TRBV19 to TRBJ1-5, with 8 nucleotides matching TRBD1. Germline CDR1 is LNHDA and CDR2 is SQIVND (reference sequence). V shed 5 bases and J 0 bases; nucleotides not matched to a gene: 3. The CDR3 is 15 residues long.

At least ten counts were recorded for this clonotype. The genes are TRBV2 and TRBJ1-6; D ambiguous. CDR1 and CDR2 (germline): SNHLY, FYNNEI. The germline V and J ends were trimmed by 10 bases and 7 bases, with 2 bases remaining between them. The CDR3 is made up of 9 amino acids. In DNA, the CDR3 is TGTGCCACCAATTCACCCCTCCACTTT. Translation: CATNSPLHF.

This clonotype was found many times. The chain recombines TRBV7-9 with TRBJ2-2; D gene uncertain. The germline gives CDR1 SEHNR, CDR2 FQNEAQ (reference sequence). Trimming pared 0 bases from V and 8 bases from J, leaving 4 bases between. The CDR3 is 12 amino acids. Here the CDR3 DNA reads TGTGCCAGCAGCTTAGCAGGGGGGGAGCTGTTTTTT. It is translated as CASSLAGGELFF.

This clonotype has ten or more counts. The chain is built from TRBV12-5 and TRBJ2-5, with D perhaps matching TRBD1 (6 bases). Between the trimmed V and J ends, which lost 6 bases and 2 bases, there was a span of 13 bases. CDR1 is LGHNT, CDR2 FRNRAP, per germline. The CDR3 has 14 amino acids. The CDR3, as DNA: TGTGCTAGTGGAACAGGGATCGGACAAGAGACCCAGTACTTC. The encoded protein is CASGTGIGQETQYF.

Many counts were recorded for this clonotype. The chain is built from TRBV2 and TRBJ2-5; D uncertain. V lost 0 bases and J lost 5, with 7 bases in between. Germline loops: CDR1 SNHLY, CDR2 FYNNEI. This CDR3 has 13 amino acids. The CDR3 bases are TGTGCCAGCAGTGAAGCGCTAGGGGAGACCCAGTACTTC. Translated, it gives CASSEALGETQYF.

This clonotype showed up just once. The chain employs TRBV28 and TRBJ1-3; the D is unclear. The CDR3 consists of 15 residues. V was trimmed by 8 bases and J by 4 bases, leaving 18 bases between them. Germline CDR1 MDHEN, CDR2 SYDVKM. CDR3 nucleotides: TGTGCCAGCTCCTCAGCAGGAGCGGGGGGAAACACCATATATTTT. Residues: CASSSAGAGGNTIYF.

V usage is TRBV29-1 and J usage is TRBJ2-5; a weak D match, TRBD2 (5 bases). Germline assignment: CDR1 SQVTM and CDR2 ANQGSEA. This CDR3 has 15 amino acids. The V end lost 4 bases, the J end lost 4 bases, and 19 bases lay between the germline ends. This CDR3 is CSVAANLRVGETQYF. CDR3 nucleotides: TGCAGCGTTGCTGCTAATCTGAGGGTGGGAGAGACCCAGTACTTC.